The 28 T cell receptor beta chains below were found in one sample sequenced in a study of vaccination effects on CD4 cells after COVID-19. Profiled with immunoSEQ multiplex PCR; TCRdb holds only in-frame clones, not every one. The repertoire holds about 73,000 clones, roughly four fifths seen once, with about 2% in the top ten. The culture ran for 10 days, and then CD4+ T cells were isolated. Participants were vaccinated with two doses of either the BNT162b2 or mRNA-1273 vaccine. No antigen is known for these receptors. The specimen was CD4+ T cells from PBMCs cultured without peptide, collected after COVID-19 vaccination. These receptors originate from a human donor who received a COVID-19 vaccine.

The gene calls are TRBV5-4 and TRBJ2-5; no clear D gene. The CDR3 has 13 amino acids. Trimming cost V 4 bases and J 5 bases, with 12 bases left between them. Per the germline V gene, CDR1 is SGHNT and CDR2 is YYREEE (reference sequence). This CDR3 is CASSDQGTETQYF. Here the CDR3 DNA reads TGTGCCAGCAGCGACCAAGGCACGGAGACCCAGTACTTC.

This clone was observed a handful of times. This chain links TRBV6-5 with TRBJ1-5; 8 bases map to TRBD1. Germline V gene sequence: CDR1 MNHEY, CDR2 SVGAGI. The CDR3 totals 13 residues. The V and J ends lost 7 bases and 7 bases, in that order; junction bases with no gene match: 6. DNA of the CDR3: TGTGCCAGCACCACAGGGGGGGTCCAGCCCCAGCATTTT. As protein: CASTTGGVQPQHF.

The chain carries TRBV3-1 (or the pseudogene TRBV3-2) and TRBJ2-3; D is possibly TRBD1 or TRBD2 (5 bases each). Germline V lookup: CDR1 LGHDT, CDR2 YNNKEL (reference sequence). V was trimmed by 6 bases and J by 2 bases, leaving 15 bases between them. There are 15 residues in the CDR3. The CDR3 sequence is CASSTTGAYTDTQYF. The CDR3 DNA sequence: TGTGCCAGCAGTACTACCGGGGCCTACACAGATACGCAGTATTTT.

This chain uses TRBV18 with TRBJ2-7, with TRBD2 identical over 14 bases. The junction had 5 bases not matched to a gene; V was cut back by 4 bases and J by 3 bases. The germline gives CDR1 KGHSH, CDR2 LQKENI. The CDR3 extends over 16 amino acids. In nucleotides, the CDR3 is TGTGCCAGCTCACTAGGGACTAGCGGGGGTGTCTACGAGCAGTACGTC. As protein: CASSLGTSGGVYEQYV.

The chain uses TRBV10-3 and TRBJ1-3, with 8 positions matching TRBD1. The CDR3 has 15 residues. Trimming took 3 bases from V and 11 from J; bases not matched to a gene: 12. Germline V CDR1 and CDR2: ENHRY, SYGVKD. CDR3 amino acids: CAISDPRGPSGAIYF. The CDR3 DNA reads TGTGCCATCAGTGATCCCAGGGGGCCCTCAGGAGCCATATATTTT.

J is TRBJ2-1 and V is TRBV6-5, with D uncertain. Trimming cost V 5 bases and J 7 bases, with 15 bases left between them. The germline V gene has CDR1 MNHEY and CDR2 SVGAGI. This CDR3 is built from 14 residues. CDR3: CASSTQLWENEQFF. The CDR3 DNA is TGTGCCAGCAGTACACAGCTCTGGGAAAATGAGCAGTTCTTC.

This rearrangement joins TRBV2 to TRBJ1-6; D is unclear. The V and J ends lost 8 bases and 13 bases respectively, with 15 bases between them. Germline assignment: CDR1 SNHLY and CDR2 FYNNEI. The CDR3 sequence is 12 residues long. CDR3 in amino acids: CASGPVGGPLHF. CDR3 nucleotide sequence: TGTGCCAGCGGTCCGGTGGGAGGGCCCCTCCACTTT.

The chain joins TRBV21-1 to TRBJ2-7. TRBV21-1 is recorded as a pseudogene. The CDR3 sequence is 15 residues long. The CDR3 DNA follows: TGTGCCAGCACCCTTGGTGAGGGGAGTCTGGACGAGCAGTACGTC. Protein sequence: CASTLGEGSLDEQYV.

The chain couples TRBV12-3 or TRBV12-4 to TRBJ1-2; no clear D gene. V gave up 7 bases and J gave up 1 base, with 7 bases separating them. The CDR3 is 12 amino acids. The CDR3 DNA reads TGTGCCAGCATGGGCGTTAACTATGGCTACACCTTC. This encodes CASMGVNYGYTF.

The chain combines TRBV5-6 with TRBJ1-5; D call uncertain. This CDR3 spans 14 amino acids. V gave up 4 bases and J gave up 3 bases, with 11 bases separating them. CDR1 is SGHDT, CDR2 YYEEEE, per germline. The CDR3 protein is CASSTGRTNQPQHF. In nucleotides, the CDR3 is TGTGCCAGCAGCACCGGACGTACCAATCAGCCCCAGCATTTT. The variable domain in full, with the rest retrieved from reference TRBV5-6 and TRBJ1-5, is DAGVTQSPTHLIKTRGQQVTLRCSPKSGHDTVSWYQQALGQGPQFIFQYYEEEERQRGNFPDRFSGHQFPNYSSELNVNALLLGDSALYLCASSTGRTNQPQHFGDGTRLSIL.

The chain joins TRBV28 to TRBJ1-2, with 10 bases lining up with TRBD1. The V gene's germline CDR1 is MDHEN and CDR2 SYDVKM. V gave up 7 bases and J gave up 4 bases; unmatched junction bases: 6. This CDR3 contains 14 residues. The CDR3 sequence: CASTDRGRGYGYTF. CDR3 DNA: TGTGCCAGCACAGACAGGGGGCGAGGCTATGGCTACACCTTC.

DNA for the CDR3: TGTGCCAGCAGCTTAGGGGCAGGGTTGAACACCGGGGAGCTGTTTTTT. This translates into CASSLGAGLNTGELFF. V is TRBV11-2 and J is TRBJ2-2; D possibly corresponds to TRBD1 (5 bases). Germline values: CDR1 SGHAT, CDR2 FQNNGV. This CDR3 contains 16 residues. V lost 1 base, J lost 1 base, and 10 bases lay in between.

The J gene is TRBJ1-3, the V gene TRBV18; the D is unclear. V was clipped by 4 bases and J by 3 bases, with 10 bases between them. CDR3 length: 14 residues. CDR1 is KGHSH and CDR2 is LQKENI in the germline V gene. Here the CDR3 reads CASSQSRHGNTIYF. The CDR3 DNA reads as TGTGCCAGCTCACAGTCCCGCCATGGAAACACCATATATTTT.

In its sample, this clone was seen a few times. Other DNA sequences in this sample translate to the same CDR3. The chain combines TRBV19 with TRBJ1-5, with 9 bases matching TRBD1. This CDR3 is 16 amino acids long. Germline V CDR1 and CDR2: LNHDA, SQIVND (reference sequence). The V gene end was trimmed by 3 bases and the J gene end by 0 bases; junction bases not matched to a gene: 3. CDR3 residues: CASSIGTGNSNQPQHF. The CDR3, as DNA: TGTGCCAGTAGTATCGGGACAGGGAATAGCAATCAGCCCCAGCATTTT.

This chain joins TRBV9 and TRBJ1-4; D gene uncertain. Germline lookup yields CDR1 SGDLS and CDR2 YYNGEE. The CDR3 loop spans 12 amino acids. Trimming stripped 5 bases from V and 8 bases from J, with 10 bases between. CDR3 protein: CASSQSAEKLFF. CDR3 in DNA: TGTGCCAGCAGTCAATCAGCCGAAAAACTGTTTTTT. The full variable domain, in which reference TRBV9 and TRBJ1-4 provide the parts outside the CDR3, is DSGVTQTPKHLITATGQRVTLRCSPRSGDLSVYWYQQSLDQGLQFLIQYYNGEERAKGNILERFSAQQFPDLHSELNLSSLELGDSALYFCASSQSAEKLFFGSGTQLSVL.

The CDR3 sequence: CASIPAIRVSTDTQYF. CDR3 DNA: TGTGCCAGCATCCCGGCCATCAGGGTCAGCACAGATACGCAGTATTTT. The rearrangement links TRBV6-2 or TRBV6-3 to TRBJ2-3; maybe TRBD1 (5 bases). Trimming left V 7 bases short and J 0 bases short, with 17 bases between. Germline-derived CDR1 and CDR2 are MNHEY and SVGEGT. The CDR3 spans 16 residues.

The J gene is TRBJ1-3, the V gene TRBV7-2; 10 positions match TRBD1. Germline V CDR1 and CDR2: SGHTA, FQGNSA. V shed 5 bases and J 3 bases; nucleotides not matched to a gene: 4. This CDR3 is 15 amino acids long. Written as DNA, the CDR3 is TGTGCCAGCAGCCCGGACAGGGGGGGTGGAAACACCATATATTTT. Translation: CASSPDRGGGNTIYF. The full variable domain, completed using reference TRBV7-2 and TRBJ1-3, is GAGVSQSPSNKVTEKGKDVELRCDPISGHTALYWYRQSLGQGLEFLIYFQGNSAPDKSGLPSDRFSAERTGGSVSTLTIQRTQQEDSAVYLCASSPDRGGGNTIYFGEGSWLTVV.

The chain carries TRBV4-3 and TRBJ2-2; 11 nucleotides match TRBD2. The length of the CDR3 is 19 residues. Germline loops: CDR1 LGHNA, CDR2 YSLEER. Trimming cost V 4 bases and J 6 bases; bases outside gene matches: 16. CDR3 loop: CASSRKGASGGILSGELFF. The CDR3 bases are TGCGCCAGCAGCCGTAAGGGGGCTAGCGGGGGGATTTTATCCGGGGAGCTGTTTTTT.

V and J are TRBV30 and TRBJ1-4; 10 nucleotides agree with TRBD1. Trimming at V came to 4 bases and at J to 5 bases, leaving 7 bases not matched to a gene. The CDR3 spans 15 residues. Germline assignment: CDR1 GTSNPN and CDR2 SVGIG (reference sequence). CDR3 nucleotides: TGTGCCTGGACTAAGTGGGGACAGGGGAATGAAAAACTGTTTTTT. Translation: CAWTKWGQGNEKLFF.

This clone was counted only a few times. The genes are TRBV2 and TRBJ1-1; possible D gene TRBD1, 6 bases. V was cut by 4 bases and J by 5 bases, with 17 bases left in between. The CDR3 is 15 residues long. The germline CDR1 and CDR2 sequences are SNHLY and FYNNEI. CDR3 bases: TGTGCCAGCAGTGCACAGGGAGGATTTGAAACTGAAGCTTTCTTT. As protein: CASSAQGGFETEAFF. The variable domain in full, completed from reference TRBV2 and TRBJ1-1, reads EPEVTQTPSHQVTQMGQEVILRCVPISNHLYFYWYRQILGQKVEFLVSFYNNEISEKSEIFDDQFSVERPDGSNFTLKIRSTKLEDSAMYFCASSAQGGFETEAFFGQGTRLTVV.

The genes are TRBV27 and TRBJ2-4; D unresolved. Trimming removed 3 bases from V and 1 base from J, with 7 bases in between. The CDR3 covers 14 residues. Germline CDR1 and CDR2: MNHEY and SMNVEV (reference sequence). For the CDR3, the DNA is TGTGCCAGCAGTTTGATGGGGGCCAAAAACATTCAGTACTTC. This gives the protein CASSLMGAKNIQYF.

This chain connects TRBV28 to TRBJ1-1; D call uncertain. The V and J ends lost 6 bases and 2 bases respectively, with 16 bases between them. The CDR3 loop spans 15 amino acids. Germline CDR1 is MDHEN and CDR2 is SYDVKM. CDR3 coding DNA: TGTGCCAGCAGAAGAGGTTCGACCGTTAACACTGAAGCTTTCTTT. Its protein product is CASRRGSTVNTEAFF.

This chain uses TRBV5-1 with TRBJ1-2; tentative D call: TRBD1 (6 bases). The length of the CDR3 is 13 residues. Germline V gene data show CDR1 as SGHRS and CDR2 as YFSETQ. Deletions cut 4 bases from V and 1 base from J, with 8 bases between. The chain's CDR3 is CASSMDSNYGYTF. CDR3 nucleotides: TGCGCCAGCAGCATGGACAGTAACTATGGCTACACCTTC.

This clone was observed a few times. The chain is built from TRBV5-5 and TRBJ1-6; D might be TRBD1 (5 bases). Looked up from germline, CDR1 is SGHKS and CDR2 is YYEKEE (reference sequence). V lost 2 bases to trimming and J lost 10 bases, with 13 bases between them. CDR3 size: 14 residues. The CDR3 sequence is CASSFVSPGSPLHF. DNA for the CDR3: TGTGCCAGCAGCTTTGTATCGCCAGGGTCACCCCTCCACTTT. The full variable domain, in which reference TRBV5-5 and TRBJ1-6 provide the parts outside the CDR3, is DAGVTQSPTHLIKTRGQQVTLRCSPISGHKSVSWYQQVLGQGPQFIFQYYEKEERGRGNFPDRFSARQFPNYSSELNVNALLLGDSALYLCASSFVSPGSPLHFGNGTRLTVT.

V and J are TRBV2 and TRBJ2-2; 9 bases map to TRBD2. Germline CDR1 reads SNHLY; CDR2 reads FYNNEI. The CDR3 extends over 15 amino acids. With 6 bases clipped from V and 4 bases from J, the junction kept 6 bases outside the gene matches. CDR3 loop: CASRASGGSTGELFF. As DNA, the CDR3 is TGTGCCAGCAGAGCGAGCGGGGGGTCCACCGGGGAGCTGTTTTTT.

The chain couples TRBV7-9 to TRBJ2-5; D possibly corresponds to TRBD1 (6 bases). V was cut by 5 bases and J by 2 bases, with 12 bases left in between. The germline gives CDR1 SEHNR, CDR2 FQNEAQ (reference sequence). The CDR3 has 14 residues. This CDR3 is CASSKYREQETQYF. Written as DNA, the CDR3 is TGTGCCAGCAGCAAATACAGGGAACAAGAGACCCAGTACTTC. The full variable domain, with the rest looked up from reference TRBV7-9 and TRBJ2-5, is DTGVSQNPRHKITKRGQNVTFRCDPISEHNRLYWYRQTLGQGPEFLTYFQNEAQLEKSRLLSDRFSAERPKGSFSTLEIQRTEQGDSAMYLCASSKYREQETQYFGPGTRLLVL.

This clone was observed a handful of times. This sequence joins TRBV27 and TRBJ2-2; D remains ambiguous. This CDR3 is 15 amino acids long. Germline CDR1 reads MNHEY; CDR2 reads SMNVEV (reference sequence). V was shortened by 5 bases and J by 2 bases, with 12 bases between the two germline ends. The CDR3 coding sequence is TGTGCCAGCAGTAATTCCCGACGAAACACCGGGGAGCTGTTTTTT. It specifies CASSNSRRNTGELFF.

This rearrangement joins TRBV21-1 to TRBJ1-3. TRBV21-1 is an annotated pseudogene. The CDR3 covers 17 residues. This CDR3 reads CASSKASPTEAGNTIYF. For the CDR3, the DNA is TGTGCCAGCAGCAAAGCGAGTCCTACGGAGGCTGGAAACACCATATATTTT.